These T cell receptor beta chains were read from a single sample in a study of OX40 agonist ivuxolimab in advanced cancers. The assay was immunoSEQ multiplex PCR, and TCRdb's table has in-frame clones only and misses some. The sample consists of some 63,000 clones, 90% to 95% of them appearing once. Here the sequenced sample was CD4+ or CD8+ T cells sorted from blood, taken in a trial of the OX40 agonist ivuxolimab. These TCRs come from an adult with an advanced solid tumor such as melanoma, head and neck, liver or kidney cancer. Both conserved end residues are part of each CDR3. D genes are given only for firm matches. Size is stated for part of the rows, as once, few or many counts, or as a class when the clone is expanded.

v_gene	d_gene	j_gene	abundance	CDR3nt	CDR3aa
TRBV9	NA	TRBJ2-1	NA	TGTGCCAGCAGGGCGAACAATGAGCAGTTCTTC	CASRANNEQFF
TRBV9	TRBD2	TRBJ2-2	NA	TGTGCCAGCAGCGAGAGGACTAGCGGGAGAGCCGGGGAGCTGTTTTTT	CASSERTSGRAGELFF
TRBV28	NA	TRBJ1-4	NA	TGTGCCAGCAGCACCAGGGGTAGAAGCCTGAATGAAAAACTGTTTTTT	CASSTRGRSLNEKLFF
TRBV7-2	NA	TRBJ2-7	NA	TGTGCCAGCAGCTCCCTACCCCCCCGACTAGGTAGCGAGCAGTACTTC	CASSSLPPRLGSEQYF
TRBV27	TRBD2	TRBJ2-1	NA	TGTGCCAGCAGGGGGGGGACTAGCGGGACAGATGAGCAGTTCTTC	CASRGGTSGTDEQFF
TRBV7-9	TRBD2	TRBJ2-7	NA	TGTGCCAGCAGCTTAGCGGTAGTACCGGGAGGGCCCAAGGACGAGCAGTACTTC	CASSLAVVPGGPKDEQYF
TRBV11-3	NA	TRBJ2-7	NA	TGTGCCAGCTGCTACGACCGGGACCCCCGATGTCCGGGCGAGCAGTACTTC	CASCYDRDPRCPGEQYF
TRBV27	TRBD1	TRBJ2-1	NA	TGTGCCAGCAGTTTGGCGGGACAGGCAAGTGAGCAGTTCTTC	CASSLAGQASEQFF
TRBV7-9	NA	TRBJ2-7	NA	TGTGCCAGCAGCTCAGGGGTCTACGAGCAGTACTTC	CASSSGVYEQYF
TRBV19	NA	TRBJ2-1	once	TGTGCCAGTACTACAGGGGGGGAGTATGAGCAGTTCTTC	CASTTGGEYEQFF
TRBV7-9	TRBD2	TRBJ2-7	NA	TGTGCCAGCAGCTTAGCCTCCGGGGGACTAGCGGCCTACGAGCAGTACTTC	CASSLASGGLAAYEQYF
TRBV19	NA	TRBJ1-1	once	TGTGCCAGTACACCCCTTGGGGGGGAATGGCACACTGAAGCTTTCTTT	CASTPLGGEWHTEAFF
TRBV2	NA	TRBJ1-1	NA	TGTGCCAGCAGTTGGGGGTTCACTGAAGCTTTCTTT	CASSWGFTEAFF
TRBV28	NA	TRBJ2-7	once	TGTGCCAGCAGTTCACCGGGACGGAATTACGAGCAGTACTTC	CASSSPGRNYEQYF